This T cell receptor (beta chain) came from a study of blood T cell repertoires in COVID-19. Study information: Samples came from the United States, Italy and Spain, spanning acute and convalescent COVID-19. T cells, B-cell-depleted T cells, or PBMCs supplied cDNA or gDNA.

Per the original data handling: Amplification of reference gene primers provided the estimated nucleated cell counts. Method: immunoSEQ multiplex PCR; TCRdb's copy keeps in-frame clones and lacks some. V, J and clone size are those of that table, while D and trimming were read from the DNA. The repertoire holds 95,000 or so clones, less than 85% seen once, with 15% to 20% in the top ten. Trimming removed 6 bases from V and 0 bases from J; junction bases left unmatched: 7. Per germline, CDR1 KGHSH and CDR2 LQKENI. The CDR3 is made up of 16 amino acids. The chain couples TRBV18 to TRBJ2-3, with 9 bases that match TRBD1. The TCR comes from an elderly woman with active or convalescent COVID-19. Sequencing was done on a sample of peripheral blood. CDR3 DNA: TGTGCCAGCTCGTCAGACAGGGGGAGAAGCACAGATACGCAGTATTTT. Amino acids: CASSSDRGRSTDTQYF.